This is a list of T cell receptor beta chains from one sample in a study of cytotoxic CD8 clonotypes in ibrutinib-treated CLL. The assay was immunoSEQ multiplex PCR, and TCRdb's table has in-frame clones only and misses some. This table has over 100,000 clones, approximately 83% appearing once. Sequencing used PBMCs, obtained after 24 months of ibrutinib treatment. Every receptor here comes from a human donor with chronic lymphocytic leukemia. CDR3s include the opening cysteine and the closing phenylalanine or tryptophan. A D gene is named only where the DNA matches it firmly. Size is stated for part of the rows, as once, few or many counts, or as a class when the clone is expanded.

D gene	clone size	V gene	J gene	CDR3 DNA	CDR3 protein
.	.	TRBV19	TRBJ1-2	TGTGCCAGTAGTAATGGGGGACTCTATGGCTACACCTTC	CASSNGGLYGYTF
.	.	TRBV5-1	TRBJ1-1	TGCGCCAGCAGCTTGGAAGGGAGGACTGAAGCTTTCTTT	CASSLEGRTEAFF
TRBD2	.	TRBV7-9	TRBJ2-3	TGTGCCAGCAGCCTTAGCGGGACAGATACGCAGTATTTT	CASSLSGTDTQYF
.	once	TRBV6-6	TRBJ2-2	TGTGCCAGCAGTCCCGATCTGGGGGCCAGGGGCGGGGAGCTGTTTTTT	CASSPDLGARGGELFF
TRBD1	.	TRBV7-6	TRBJ2-2	TGTGCCAGCAGCCCGGGACAGGCCTACACCGGGGAGCTGTTTTTT	CASSPGQAYTGELFF
.	once	TRBV20-1	TRBJ2-1	TGCAGTGCTGACCGCGGTGAGCAGTTCTTC	CSADRGEQFF
TRBD2	.	TRBV19	TRBJ2-3	TGTGCCAGTAGCTCCAGAGCGGGGGGGCAAGATACGCAGTATTTT	CASSSRAGGQDTQYF
.	.	TRBV9	TRBJ1-1	TGTGCCAGCAGCGTAGTATCCGGGTTCAACACTGAAGCTTTCTTT	CASSVVSGFNTEAFF
.	.	TRBV28	TRBJ2-7	TGTGCCAGCACCCTCGACAGTGTAGGCTCCTACGAGCAGTACTTC	CASTLDSVGSYEQYF
.	.	TRBV19	TRBJ1-1	TGTGCCAGTAGTATAGACAGGCGGAACACTGAAGCTTTCTTT	CASSIDRRNTEAFF